These 17 T cell receptor beta chains were sequenced from one sample in a study of neoadjuvant anti-PD-1 for oral cavity cancer. Method: immunoSEQ multiplex PCR; TCRdb's copy keeps in-frame clones and lacks some. The sample shows 60,000 to 75,000 clones, more than 60% of them seen only once. The sequencing here drew on PBMCs, taken before nivolumab (anti-PD-1) treatment. These receptor sequences come from a person aged 40 to 85 with oral cavity squamous cell carcinoma.

This clone was seen only once. The V gene is TRBV19, the J gene TRBJ1-1; the match to TRBD1 covers 7 bases. The CDR3 has 16 amino acids. Germline V lookup: CDR1 LNHDA, CDR2 SQIVND (reference sequence). The J segment lost 0 bases and the V segment lost 4 bases, leaving 8 bases of the junction unmatched. CDR3 in DNA: TGTGCCAGTAGTACCATCACAGGGGCGGTGAACACTGAAGCTTTCTTT. Amino acid sequence: CASSTITGAVNTEAFF.

V and J are TRBV30 and TRBJ1-2; D remains ambiguous. With 4 bases removed from V and 6 bases from J, the gap between germline ends came to 15 bases. Germline V gene sequence: CDR1 GTSNPN, CDR2 SVGIG (reference sequence). This CDR3 is built from 13 residues. The CDR3, as DNA: TGTGCCTGGAATATCCGAACTGTAGATGGCTACACCTTC. It is translated as CAWNIRTVDGYTF.

The chain carries TRBV2 and TRBJ2-3; the match to TRBD2 covers 9 bases. There are 13 residues in the CDR3. CDR1 and CDR2 (germline): SNHLY, FYNNEI. V shed 7 bases and J 6 bases; nucleotides not matched to a gene: 5. This chain's CDR3 is CASTAGGGDTQYF. As DNA, the CDR3 is TGTGCCAGCACGGCGGGGGGGGGCGATACGCAGTATTTT.

This clone was counted only a few times. The chain carries TRBV19 and TRBJ2-1, with a possible D match to TRBD1 (5 bases). Germline-derived CDR1 and CDR2 are LNHDA and SQIVND (reference sequence). The ends were cut back, 2 bases at V and 2 bases at J, with 7 bases in the middle. There are 14 residues in the CDR3. As DNA, the CDR3 is TGTGCCAGTAGTATATGGGGCGCCTACAATGAGCAGTTCTTC. Translating gives CASSIWGAYNEQFF.

This clone was recorded once. The CDR3 sequence is CASRTSGGYNEQFF. The DNA for the CDR3 is TGTGCCAGCAGGACTAGCGGGGGATACAATGAGCAGTTCTTC. V is TRBV6-5 and J is TRBJ2-1, with 12 bases identical to TRBD2. Germline trimming cut 6 bases from V and 4 bases from J; bases unmatched to any gene: 1. The CDR3 loop spans 14 amino acids. In germline, CDR1 is MNHEY, CDR2 SVGAGI.

The chain uses TRBV28 and TRBJ2-7; 7 bases map to TRBD1. Germline V gene data show CDR1 as MDHEN and CDR2 as SYDVKM. J lost 7 bases, V lost 6 bases, and 9 bases had no gene match. The CDR3 is made up of 13 amino acids. The CDR3 DNA sequence: TGTGCCAGCAGGGGGACAGCGCTACGAGAGCAGTACTTC. This translates into CASRGTALREQYF.

This clone was seen a few times. J is TRBJ1-6 and V is TRBV5-6; D gene uncertain. Looked up from germline, CDR1 is SGHDT and CDR2 is YYEEEE. This CDR3 is 15 amino acids long. Trimming left V 6 bases short and J 7 bases short, with 17 bases between. DNA for the CDR3: TGTGCCAGCAACCCGGAGGGATCTGGCAATTCACCCCTCCACTTT. This sequence encodes CASNPEGSGNSPLHF.

This clone showed up just once. This chain connects TRBV7-8 to TRBJ2-7; D call uncertain. The CDR3 covers 14 residues. CDR1 SGHVS and CDR2 FQNEAQ come from the germline V gene. Trimming shortened V by 6 bases and J by 0 bases, and 12 bases separated the two germline ends. The CDR3 spells CASSSDKLSYEQYF. In DNA, the CDR3 is TGTGCCAGCAGTTCCGACAAGCTCTCCTACGAGCAGTACTTC.

The chain employs TRBV7-2 and TRBJ1-1; 8 bases align to TRBD1. CDR1 and CDR2 (germline): SGHTA, FQGNSA. J gave up 8 bases and V 5 bases, and 10 bases lay outside the gene matches. The CDR3 runs 14 residues. The CDR3 DNA sequence: TGTGCCAGCAGCCCGGACAGGGAGCCCATCGAAGCTTTCTTT. It encodes CASSPDREPIEAFF.

The rearrangement links TRBV5-1 to TRBJ1-1, with 8 bases fitting TRBD1. CDR1 is SGHRS, CDR2 YFSETQ, per germline. The CDR3 spans 14 residues. V dropped 5 bases and J dropped 7; count of bases not matched to a gene: 10. CDR3 region: CASSPRGREDEAFF. CDR3 coding DNA: TGCGCCAGCAGTCCCAGGGGGCGCGAGGATGAAGCTTTCTTT.

V usage is TRBV7-8 and J usage is TRBJ2-1; 10 bases agree with TRBD1. This CDR3 is built from 15 residues. Germline V gene data show CDR1 as SGHVS and CDR2 as FQNEAQ. V trimming: 5 bases; J trimming: 7 bases; junction bases outside the gene matches: 8. The CDR3 here is CASSPWTGGANEQFF. CDR3 nucleotide sequence: TGTGCCAGCAGCCCGTGGACAGGGGGGGCGAATGAGCAGTTCTTC.

The V and J genes are TRBV6-5 and TRBJ1-1, with 7 bases aligning to TRBD1. Germline values: CDR1 MNHEY, CDR2 SVGAGI. This CDR3 has 15 amino acids. V trimming: 2 bases; J trimming: 10 bases; junction bases outside the gene matches: 13. The chain's CDR3 is CASSYDTGAGRGAFF. DNA for the CDR3: TGTGCCAGCAGTTACGACACAGGGGCCGGAAGGGGAGCTTTCTTT.

The sample holds one count of this clone. This chain connects TRBV28 to TRBJ2-7; 8 bases match TRBD1. Germline V CDR1 and CDR2: MDHEN, SYDVKM. The CDR3 totals 13 residues. V shed 6 bases, J shed 2 bases, and the junction held 3 bases outside the gene matches. The CDR3 reads CASSPRGPYEQYF. CDR3 DNA sequence: TGTGCCAGCAGCCCCAGGGGGCCCTACGAGCAGTACTTC. Filled out from reference TRBV28 and TRBJ2-7, the complete variable domain reads DVKVTQSSRYLVKRTGEKVFLECVQDMDHENMFWYRQDPGLGLRLIYFSYDVKMKEKGDIPEGYSVSREKKERFSLILESASTNQTSMYLCASSPRGPYEQYFGPGTRLTVT.

This clone came up a few times. CDR3 amino acids: CASGRDSSSYNEQFF. The CDR3 DNA is TGTGCCAGCGGCCGGGACTCGAGCTCCTACAATGAGCAGTTCTTC. V is TRBV2 and J is TRBJ2-1, with D possibly TRBD2 on 6 matching bases. The CDR3 extends over 15 amino acids. CDR1 SNHLY and CDR2 FYNNEI come from the germline V gene. Trimming removed 8 bases at V and 0 bases at J, with 14 bases between.

This chain joins TRBV18 and TRBJ2-1; 11 nucleotides align to TRBD2. The CDR3 length is 17 residues. The germline gives CDR1 KGHSH, CDR2 LQKENI. The V segment lost 0 bases and the J segment 2 bases; nucleotides outside the gene matches: 3. CDR3 in amino acids: CASSPPLSGRAYNEQFF. As DNA, the CDR3 is TGTGCCAGCTCACCACCCCTTAGCGGGAGGGCCTACAATGAGCAGTTCTTC.

This chain links TRBV25-1 with TRBJ1-1, with 8 bases matching TRBD1. With 6 bases clipped from V and 2 bases from J, the junction kept 5 bases outside the gene matches. CDR1 and CDR2 from the germline V gene are MGHDK and SYGVNS. CDR3 length equals 14 residues. The DNA for the CDR3 is TGTGCCAGCAGCAAACAGGGGGGTAACACTGAAGCTTTCTTT. Translation: CASSKQGGNTEAFF.

The chain combines TRBV9 with TRBJ1-1, with D possibly being TRBD1 (5 bases). Trimming left V 0 bases short and J 3 bases short, with 6 bases between. The CDR3 sequence is 13 residues long. The germline V gene encodes CDR1 SGDLS and CDR2 YYNGEE. CDR3 residues: CASSVAGHTEAFF. The DNA for the CDR3 is TGTGCCAGCAGCGTAGCGGGGCACACTGAAGCTTTCTTT.